Following are 28 T cell receptor beta chains from one sample sequenced in a study of T cell changes during pregnancy in multiple sclerosis. The protocol was immunoSEQ multiplex PCR, while the TCRdb copy is restricted to in-frame clones and leaves out a portion. The repertoire holds about 75,000 clones, with 94% as singletons. The specimen comprised CD4+ T cells from peripheral blood mononuclear cells, sampled after pregnancy. The receptor source for this set is a female donor with multiple sclerosis, enrolled in a pregnancy study.

The chain links TRBV7-2 to TRBJ2-3; maybe TRBD1 (5 bases). CDR1 and CDR2 (germline): SGHTA, FQGNSA. Trimming took 6 bases from V and 2 from J, leaving 12 bases between them. CDR3 size: 14 residues. CDR3 sequence reads: CASRPGWSTDTQYF. CDR3 coding DNA: TGTGCCAGCAGGCCAGGGTGGTCCACAGATACGCAGTATTTT.

This clone has a single count. The V gene is TRBV6-5, the J gene TRBJ2-7; TRBD1 might be the D (6 bases). This CDR3 contains 14 residues. Trimming removed 5 bases at V and 2 bases at J, with 13 bases between. Per the germline V gene, CDR1 is MNHEY and CDR2 is SVGAGI. The CDR3 loop is CASSAMTGTYEQYF. CDR3 sequence (DNA): TGTGCCAGCAGTGCCATGACAGGTACCTACGAGCAGTACTTC.

V is TRBV6-5 and J is TRBJ2-5; 7 bases agree with TRBD2. Germline V lookup: CDR1 MNHEY, CDR2 SVGAGI. CDR3 length equals 15 residues. V lost 0 bases to trimming and J lost 4 bases; unmatched junction nucleotides: 5. For the CDR3, the DNA is TGTGCCAGCAGTTACTCGATGGGAGGGATAGAGACCCAGTACTTC. Translated: CASSYSMGGIETQYF.

On this clone: One end of the junction varies from germline; a read error may be responsible. The chain joins TRBV4-2 to TRBJ2-7; tentative D call: TRBD2 (5 bases). The CDR3 runs to 13 residues. CDR1 LGHNA and CDR2 YNFKEQ come from the germline V gene. The CDR3 here is CASSEARPGRRTF. CDR3 DNA: TGTGCCAGCAGCGAAGCCCGCCCAGGACGGAGGACCTTC.

The V gene is TRBV9, the J gene TRBJ1-3; 7 positions agree with TRBD1. V shed 4 bases and J 2 bases; nucleotides not matched to a gene: 6. The CDR3 contains 15 residues. Germline V lookup: CDR1 SGDLS, CDR2 YYNGEE. In DNA form, the CDR3 reads TGTGCCAGCAGCCCTCAGGACAGGCCTGGAAACACCATATATTTT. This codes for CASSPQDRPGNTIYF.

The genes are TRBV15 and TRBJ1-4; TRBD1 might be the D (6 bases). Trimming took 3 bases from V and 3 from J, leaving 11 bases between them. CDR3 length: 15 residues. Germline CDR1 LNHNV, CDR2 YYDKDF (reference sequence). The CDR3 DNA sequence: TGTGCCACCAGCAGGCCGGCAGGGGCTAATGAAAAACTGTTTTTT. Translation: CATSRPAGANEKLFF.

The chain carries TRBV28 and TRBJ2-5; 7 bases are a match to TRBD1. The CDR3 spans 14 residues. In germline, CDR1 is MDHEN, CDR2 SYDVKM. The V segment lost 5 bases and the J segment 0 bases; nucleotides outside the gene matches: 3. The CDR3 DNA follows: TGTGCCAGCAGTCTGACAGGGTACCAAGAGACCCAGTACTTC. Its protein is CASSLTGYQETQYF.

This chain uses TRBV7-2 with TRBJ1-1; a weak D match, TRBD1 (5 bases). V lost 5 bases to trimming and J lost 11 bases, with 15 bases between them. The CDR3 totals 12 residues. In germline, CDR1 is SGHTA, CDR2 FQGNSA. The CDR3 DNA reads TGTGCCAGCAGCGGGACGCCTGGGGGGGCTTTCTTT. Translated, it gives CASSGTPGGAFF.

The rearrangement links TRBV2 to TRBJ2-5; TRBD1 agrees at 10 bases. V shed 6 bases, J shed 4 bases, and the junction held 8 bases outside the gene matches. The germline CDR1 and CDR2 sequences are SNHLY and FYNNEI. The CDR3 spans 15 residues. CDR3 protein: CASRPGTGVTETQYF. The CDR3 nucleotides read TGTGCCAGCAGGCCCGGGACAGGGGTTACAGAGACCCAGTACTTC.

This chain uses TRBV2 with TRBJ1-2, with D hard to call. The CDR3 runs 14 residues. Germline values: CDR1 SNHLY, CDR2 FYNNEI. The V gene lost 2 bases and the J gene lost 8 bases, with 15 bases spanning the gap. The CDR3 nucleotides read TGTGCCAGCAGTGAAAGGCAGGTCGCGTTGGGCTACACCTTC. Translation: CASSERQVALGYTF. Drawing the rest from reference TRBV2 and TRBJ1-2, the complete variable domain is EPEVTQTPSHQVTQMGQEVILRCVPISNHLYFYWYRQILGQKVEFLVSFYNNEISEKSEIFDDQFSVERPDGSNFTLKIRSTKLEDSAMYFCASSERQVALGYTFGSGTRLTVV.

This sequence joins TRBV28 and TRBJ1-2, with D unresolved. Germline CDR1 and CDR2: MDHEN and SYDVKM. This CDR3 has 15 amino acids. Between the trimmed V and J ends, which lost 5 bases and 4 bases, there was a span of 17 bases. The chain's CDR3 is CASSEPGEEGYGYTF. The CDR3 DNA follows: TGTGCCAGCAGTGAGCCGGGAGAGGAGGGCTATGGCTACACCTTC.

The CDR3 here is CASSLDSGREETQYF. As DNA, the CDR3 is TGTGCCAGCAGCTTAGATAGCGGGAGGGAGGAGACCCAGTACTTC. The chain is built from TRBV11-1 and TRBJ2-5, with TRBD2 identical over 11 bases. This CDR3 has 15 amino acids. The germline V gene encodes CDR1 SGHAT and CDR2 FQDESV (reference sequence). The ends lost 1 base at V and 5 bases at J; junction bases unmatched: 3.

The sample holds a few counts of this clone. The rearrangement uses TRBV5-1 and TRBJ2-5; D might be TRBD2 (7 bases). The CDR3 sequence is 18 residues long. V lost 1 base, J lost 2 bases, and 21 bases lay in between. CDR1 and CDR2 from the germline V gene are SGHRS and YFSETQ. The CDR3 sequence is CASSLWGGSGQPQETQYF. For the CDR3, the DNA is TGCGCCAGCAGCTTGTGGGGGGGATCGGGACAACCTCAAGAGACCCAGTACTTC.

The chain carries TRBV7-9 and TRBJ2-5; TRBD2 agrees at 14 bases. CDR3 length equals 15 residues. The V and J ends lost 5 bases and 4 bases, in that order; junction bases with no gene match: 3. Germline CDR1 reads SEHNR; CDR2 reads FQNEAQ (reference sequence). The CDR3 loop reads CASSPGTSGRETQYF. The CDR3 DNA reads TGTGCCAGCAGCCCCGGGACTAGCGGGAGAGAGACCCAGTACTTC.

The chain is built from TRBV5-4 and TRBJ2-1; TRBD2 matches at 14 bases. V dropped 0 bases and J dropped 7; count of bases not matched to a gene: 12. The CDR3 has 19 residues. Per the germline V gene, CDR1 is SGHNT and CDR2 is YYREEE (reference sequence). CDR3 in amino acids: CASSLGLPGLAGVGNEQFF. Written as DNA, the CDR3 is TGTGCCAGCAGCTTGGGACTTCCGGGACTAGCGGGAGTGGGAAATGAGCAGTTCTTC.

The genes are TRBV7-2 and TRBJ2-6; TRBD2 agrees at 8 bases. Germline V gene data show CDR1 as SGHTA and CDR2 as FQGNSA. The CDR3 loop spans 19 amino acids. With V trimmed by 2 bases and J by 1 base, 10 bases remained unmatched. CDR3 region: CASSLQGAGVGSGANVLTF. CDR3 sequence (DNA): TGTGCCAGCAGCTTACAAGGAGCGGGAGTTGGGTCTGGGGCCAACGTCCTGACTTTC. Using reference TRBV7-2 and TRBJ2-6 for the parts outside the CDR3, the full variable domain is GAGVSQSPSNKVTEKGKDVELRCDPISGHTALYWYRQSLGQGLEFLIYFQGNSAPDKSGLPSDRFSAERTGGSVSTLTIQRTQQEDSAVYLCASSLQGAGVGSGANVLTFGAGSRLTVL.

V gene TRBV28 combines with J gene TRBJ2-7; TRBD1 matches 7 bases. The CDR3 length is 14 residues. The J segment lost 3 bases and the V segment lost 6 bases, leaving 8 bases of the junction unmatched. CDR1 is MDHEN, CDR2 SYDVKM, per germline. This chain's CDR3 is CASSRTGAGYEQYF. The DNA of the CDR3 is TGTGCCAGCAGCCGAACAGGGGCGGGCTACGAGCAGTACTTC.

A single count supports this clone. V gene TRBV6-1 combines with J gene TRBJ2-2; weak D call: TRBD1 (6 bases). The CDR3 runs 16 residues. The germline V and J ends were trimmed by 2 bases and 2 bases, with 12 bases remaining between them. Germline loops: CDR1 MNHNS, CDR2 SASEGT. The DNA for the CDR3 is TGTGCCAGCAGTGAATCCTGGGGGCTCAACACCGGGGAGCTGTTTTTT. Protein: CASSESWGLNTGELFF.

As regards this clone: Other DNA sequences of this sample code for an identical CDR3. This chain joins TRBV5-1 and TRBJ2-1; TRBD2 aligns across 10 bases. CDR1 and CDR2 from the germline V gene are SGHRS and YFSETQ. This CDR3 spans 15 amino acids. The ends lost 2 bases at V and 7 bases at J; junction bases unmatched: 6. The CDR3 nucleotides are TGCGCCAGCAGCTTTAGCGGGAGGAGTACAAATGAGCAGTTCTTC. It yields the protein CASSFSGRSTNEQFF.

The J gene is TRBJ1-2, the V gene TRBV7-9; TRBD1 is a possible D gene (5 bases). V dropped 1 base and J dropped 8 bases, with 17 bases sitting between them. This CDR3 spans 15 amino acids. CDR1 SEHNR and CDR2 FQNEAQ come from the germline V gene (reference sequence). CDR3 sequence (DNA): TGTGCCAGCAGCTTAGATATGGGGCCCCGTAGGGGCTACACCTTC. Protein sequence: CASSLDMGPRRGYTF. Using reference TRBV7-9 and TRBJ1-2 for the parts outside the CDR3, the full variable domain is DTGVSQNPRHKITKRGQNVTFRCDPISEHNRLYWYRQTLGQGPEFLTYFQNEAQLEKSRLLSDRFSAERPKGSFSTLEIQRTEQGDSAMYLCASSLDMGPRRGYTFGSGTRLTVV.

This chain uses TRBV7-2 with TRBJ2-7; 7 nucleotides align to TRBD1. Trimming removed 5 bases from V and 5 bases from J; junction bases left unmatched: 3. This CDR3 has 12 amino acids. CDR1 and CDR2 from the germline V gene are SGHTA and FQGNSA. The DNA for the CDR3 is TGTGCCAGCAGCAGGACAGGCCACGAGCAGTACTTC. The encoded protein is CASSRTGHEQYF.

J is TRBJ2-7 and V is TRBV5-6, with D tentatively TRBD1 (6 bases). The germline CDR1 and CDR2 sequences are SGHDT and YYEEEE. CDR3 length: 15 residues. The V and J ends lost 1 base and 5 bases respectively, with 16 bases between them. The DNA for the CDR3 is TGTGCCAGCAGCTTGCCCCAAAACAGGGAGAACGAGCAGTACTTC. Residues: CASSLPQNRENEQYF.

The chain combines TRBV19 with TRBJ2-7, with 9 bases fitting TRBD1. V dropped 3 bases and J dropped 3; count of bases not matched to a gene: 6. The germline V gene encodes CDR1 LNHDA and CDR2 SQIVND (reference sequence). CDR3 length: 15 residues. CDR3 in amino acids: CASSIPSTGGYEQYF. The CDR3 DNA follows: TGTGCCAGTAGTATTCCCTCGACAGGGGGCTACGAGCAGTACTTC.

The chain is built from TRBV2 and TRBJ2-1, with TRBD1 as a possible D gene (6 bases). CDR3 length: 13 residues. Germline V gene data show CDR1 as SNHLY and CDR2 as FYNNEI. V dropped 3 bases and J dropped 8 bases, with 11 bases sitting between them. CDR3 sequence: CASSDPGAHEQFF. The CDR3 DNA reads as TGTGCCAGCAGTGATCCAGGGGCCCATGAGCAGTTCTTC.

CDR3 protein: CASSPSGTSNRYTF. In nucleotides, the CDR3 is TGTGCCAGCAGCCCAAGCGGGACGTCGAATCGCTACACCTTC. J is TRBJ1-2 and V is TRBV7-9, with a possible D match to TRBD1 (5 bases). From germline, CDR1 is SEHNR and CDR2 FQNEAQ (reference sequence). Trimming took 5 bases from V and 9 from J, leaving 19 bases between them. The CDR3 loop spans 14 amino acids.

In DNA form, the CDR3 reads TGTGCCAGCAGCGTAGGCGCGTTAACCTACGAGCAGTACTTC. Translation: CASSVGALTYEQYF. The chain has TRBV9 and TRBJ2-7, with D uncertain. The CDR3 length is 14 residues. Germline loops: CDR1 SGDLS, CDR2 YYNGEE. Trimming took 0 bases from V and 2 from J, leaving 9 bases between them. Using reference TRBV9 and TRBJ2-7 for the parts outside the CDR3, the full variable domain is DSGVTQTPKHLITATGQRVTLRCSPRSGDLSVYWYQQSLDQGLQFLIQYYNGEERAKGNILERFSAQQFPDLHSELNLSSLELGDSALYFCASSVGALTYEQYFGPGTRLTVT.

V and J are TRBV9 and TRBJ2-3; 9 positions match TRBD1. The CDR3 spans 16 residues. With 4 bases clipped from V and 5 bases from J, the junction kept 11 bases outside the gene matches. Germline V lookup: CDR1 SGDLS, CDR2 YYNGEE. CDR3 DNA sequence: TGTGCCAGCAGCCAGCGGACAGGGGCATTTCAAGATACGCAGTATTTT. Its translation is CASSQRTGAFQDTQYF.

The chain uses TRBV28 and TRBJ2-7; the match to TRBD1 covers 8 bases. Germline assignment: CDR1 MDHEN and CDR2 SYDVKM. The CDR3 runs to 17 residues. V dropped 5 bases and J dropped 0; count of bases not matched to a gene: 12. CDR3 amino acids: CASSLQGAGRSSYEQYF. CDR3 DNA: TGTGCCAGCAGTCTGCAGGGGGCGGGAAGAAGCTCCTACGAGCAGTACTTC.